The 21 T cell receptor beta chains presented below share a single source sample, sequenced in a study of Graves' ophthalmopathy and Graves' hyperthyroidism. Transcripts of RNA were the source for amplifying TCR beta CDR3 regions. The workflow started with a first-round RT-PCR run with HTBI primers and then moved on to a second-round multiplex PCR. TCRdb passed the multiplex PCR reads through MiXCR, listing each CDR3 protein once. In the table there are roughly 220,000 distinct CDR3 sequences, approximately 42% of which are singletons. Sequencing input: peripheral blood. These receptors originate from an adult man with Graves' ophthalmopathy.

The gene calls are TRBV5-1 and TRBJ1-2; 9 bases map to TRBD1. Per the germline V gene, CDR1 is SGHRS and CDR2 is YFSETQ. The CDR3 contains 14 residues. Unmatched junction bases numbered 9, after V lost 4 bases and J lost 8 bases. In DNA, the CDR3 is TGCGCCAGCAGCCCACCGGGACAGGGCGGAGGCTACACCTTC. Translated, it gives CASSPPGQGGGYTF.

The chain joins TRBV7-8 to TRBJ2-7; 7 bases agree with TRBD1. V shed 5 bases and J 0 bases; nucleotides not matched to a gene: 7. The CDR3 has 15 amino acids. Germline V gene sequence: CDR1 SGHVS, CDR2 FQNEAQ. CDR3: CASSPRRTGSYEQYF. In DNA form, the CDR3 reads TGTGCCAGCAGCCCCCGTAGGACAGGCTCCTACGAGCAGTACTTC.

This clonotype has more than one count but fewer than ten. V is TRBV7-8 and J is TRBJ2-7; D could derive from TRBD1 or TRBD2 (5 bases each). This CDR3 spans 15 amino acids. Per the germline V gene, CDR1 is SGHVS and CDR2 is FQNEAQ. Trimming removed 2 bases at V and 2 bases at J, with 13 bases between. The CDR3, as DNA: TGTGCCAGCAGCTTATCGTACAGGAGGCCCTACGAGCAGTACTTC. Translated: CASSLSYRRPYEQYF.

This clonotype was seen just once. The rearrangement joins TRBV24-1 to TRBJ2-2; D perhaps matches TRBD2 (5 bases). Germline V gene sequence: CDR1 KGHDR, CDR2 SFDVKD. The V gene lost 10 bases and the J gene lost 0 bases, with 17 bases spanning the gap. This CDR3 is built from 16 residues. The CDR3 spells CATPLPSPANTGELFF. The DNA for the CDR3 is TGTGCCACACCCCTACCTAGCCCCGCGAACACCGGGGAGCTGTTTTTT.

This clonotype was found many times. At one of its ends the junction is not consistent with the germline gene, which may arise from a read error. V and J are TRBV7-7 and TRBJ2-6; D not resolved. The CDR3 runs 17 residues. The germline gives CDR1 SSHAT, CDR2 FNYEAQ (reference sequence). DNA for the CDR3: TGTGCTAGCAGCTCGCCCCCGCGCGGCTCTGGGGCCAACGTCCTGACTTTC. It specifies CASSSPPRGSGANVLTF.

In this sample, this clonotype turned up a few times. This rearrangement joins TRBV19 to TRBJ1-6; possibly TRBD1 for D (5 bases). V was clipped by 0 bases and J by 7 bases, with 10 bases between them. The CDR3 totals 15 residues. From germline, CDR1 is LNHDA and CDR2 SQIVND (reference sequence). The CDR3 coding sequence is TGTGCCAGTAGTATAGAGGGGCTTAAGAATTCACCCCTCCACTTT. It encodes CASSIEGLKNSPLHF.

The rearrangement links TRBV12-3 or TRBV12-4 to TRBJ1-2; no definite D call. V shed 8 bases and J shed 7 bases, with 8 bases lying between them. This CDR3 comprises 10 residues. In nucleotides, the CDR3 is TGTGCCAGCCGTGGAGGTGGCTACACCTTC. This translates into CASRGGGYTF.

This chain links TRBV11-2 with TRBJ1-5; no definite D call. This CDR3 comprises 18 residues. CDR1 is SGHAT, CDR2 FQNNGV, per germline. Deletions cut 2 bases from V and 0 bases from J, with 17 bases between. The CDR3 sequence is CASSLPDGGAYSNQPQHF. As DNA, the CDR3 is TGTGCCAGCAGCTTACCGGACGGCGGAGCTTATAGCAATCAGCCCCAGCATTTT.

The chain links TRBV20-1 to TRBJ1-2; 8 bases match TRBD1. CDR3 length: 18 residues. Germline CDR1 is DFQATT and CDR2 is SNEGSKA (reference sequence). V trimming: 3 bases; J trimming: 5 bases; junction bases outside the gene matches: 20. Here the CDR3 reads CSASTPRGGQGSRYGYTF. The CDR3 nucleotides are TGCAGTGCTAGTACACCTAGGGGCGGACAGGGTAGCCGTTATGGCTACACCTTC.

This chain uses TRBV9 with TRBJ1-5; TRBD1 is a possible D gene (5 bases). Germline CDR1 SGDLS, CDR2 YYNGEE. The CDR3 has 13 residues. Trimming stripped 3 bases from V and 5 bases from J, with 9 bases between. DNA for the CDR3: TGTGCCAGCAGCGCTTCAGGGTATCAGCCCCAGCATTTT. It yields the protein CASSASGYQPQHF.

The V and J genes are TRBV2 and TRBJ2-7; no clear D. CDR1 and CDR2 from the germline V gene are SNHLY and FYNNEI. The length of the CDR3 is 11 residues. V was pared by 7 bases and J by 6 bases, with 10 bases between. The CDR3 is CASMVQLEQYF. CDR3 in DNA: TGTGCCAGCATGGTACAGCTCGAGCAGTACTTC.

This clonotype was counted only a few times. This sequence joins TRBV6-6 and TRBJ1-1; a weak D match, TRBD1 (5 bases). CDR1 and CDR2 from the germline V gene are MNHNY and SVGAGI (reference sequence). V was clipped by 6 bases and J by 10 bases, with 18 bases between them. This CDR3 has 13 residues. Written as DNA, the CDR3 is TGTGCCAGCAGCCAACCCGACAGAATTCGAGCTTTCTTT. Translated, it gives CASSQPDRIRAFF.

CDR3: CASSVASGSETQYF. The CDR3 coding sequence is TGTGCCAGCAGTGTGGCTAGCGGGAGTGAGACCCAGTACTTC. V and J are TRBV2 and TRBJ2-5, with 10 positions matching TRBD2. Germline V lookup: CDR1 SNHLY, CDR2 FYNNEI. V gave up 4 bases and J gave up 5 bases; unmatched junction bases: 4. The CDR3 runs to 14 residues.

V is TRBV20-1 and J is TRBJ2-7; D unresolved. From germline, CDR1 is DFQATT and CDR2 SNEGSKA (reference sequence). This CDR3 comprises 14 residues. V lost 6 bases and J lost 6, with 21 bases in between. In nucleotides, the CDR3 is TGCAGTGCCGCGGCGTTGGTCACCAAGGGCGAGCAGTACTTC. This codes for CSAAALVTKGEQYF.

About this clonotype: Its ends do not fully match the called genes, so a read error is possible. The V gene is TRBV7-8, the J gene TRBJ2-7, with unresolved D. The CDR3 covers 19 residues. Germline values: CDR1 SGHVS, CDR2 FQNEAQ. The CDR3 DNA follows: TGCGCCAGCAGCCAAGATACCATCAACAACCAGGTGAGCTCCTACGAGCAGTACTTC. This codes for CASSQDTINNQVSSYEQYF.

The genes are TRBV29-1 and TRBJ2-7, with 10 bases identical to TRBD1. V lost 0 bases, J lost 2 bases, and 4 bases stayed unmatched. Germline CDR1 is SQVTM and CDR2 is ANQGSEA. There are 15 residues in the CDR3. The CDR3 loop reads CSVEEGQGPPYEQYF. The CDR3 coding sequence is TGCAGCGTTGAAGAGGGACAGGGGCCACCCTACGAGCAGTACTTC.

The genes are TRBV13 and TRBJ2-7; no clear D. V was clipped by 0 bases and J by 0 bases, with 15 bases between them. Germline V gene data show CDR1 as PRHDT and CDR2 as FYEKMQ (reference sequence). The CDR3 loop spans 17 amino acids. This CDR3 reads CASSLGPTVRNSYEQYF. The CDR3 nucleotides are TGTGCCAGCAGCTTAGGCCCCACTGTCAGGAACTCCTACGAGCAGTACTTC. Complete variable domain (other parts from reference TRBV13 and TRBJ2-7): AAGVIQSPRHLIKEKRETATLKCYPIPRHDTVYWYQQGPGQDPQFLISFYEKMQSDKGSIPDRFSAQQFSDYHSELNMSSLELGDSALYFCASSLGPTVRNSYEQYFGPGTRLTVT.

The chain links TRBV7-2 to TRBJ1-5, with a tentative D call TRBD1 (5 bases). There are 13 residues in the CDR3. Trimming removed 5 bases at V and 7 bases at J, with 12 bases between. Germline CDR1 reads SGHTA; CDR2 reads FQGNSA. The CDR3 DNA reads as TGTGCCAGCAGCCGGGATGGGGACCAGCCCCAGCATTTT. It yields the protein CASSRDGDQPQHF.

Note on this clonotype: The germline gene is not matched at one end of the junction; a read error may be the cause. The V call is TRBV10-3, the J call TRBJ1-3; D gene ambiguous. This CDR3 is built from 12 residues. Germline V gene sequence: CDR1 ENHRY, CDR2 SYGVKD. CDR3 bases: TGTGCCAGCAGTTTATCTGGAAACACCATATATTTT. The encoded protein is CASSLSGNTIYF.

This clonotype has only a few counts. This chain connects TRBV12-3 or TRBV12-4 to TRBJ2-7; TRBD1 matches 9 bases. This CDR3 spans 16 amino acids. V lost 5 bases, J lost 5 bases, and 13 bases stayed unmatched. CDR3 sequence reads: CASSPFSGTGTHEQYF. The CDR3 DNA follows: TGTGCCAGCAGTCCCTTTTCCGGGACAGGGACCCACGAGCAGTACTTC.

This clonotype has only one observation. Because it lacks the conserved phenylalanine or tryptophan at the end, this CDR3 is likely a read error. It is unclear where the CDR3 begins or ends on the DNA, so no DNA is shown, and the CDR3 is as TCRdb lists it. The V and J genes are TRBV7-2 and TRBJ2-6; TRBD1 is the table's D call and was not checked against the DNA. The CDR3 has 8 amino acids, counting both end residues. Looked up from germline, CDR1 is SGHTA and CDR2 is FQGNSA. The CDR3 sequence is CASSSGDP.